The 23 T cell receptor beta chains below come from one sample, sequenced in a study of T cell responses to AZD1222 COVID-19 vaccine. The repertoire was sequenced with immunoSEQ multiplex PCR; TCRdb's copy has only in-frame clones and lacks some. The data show approximately 110,000 clones, 70% to 90% seen once. Sequenced here: peripheral blood, sampled on day 0 of AZD1222 vaccination. Source of these receptors: an adult in good health.

This clone came up once. The V gene is TRBV6-5, the J gene TRBJ2-1; TRBD1 agrees at 9 bases. The CDR3 sequence is 15 residues long. From germline, CDR1 is MNHEY and CDR2 SVGAGI. V shed 2 bases, J shed 8 bases, and the junction held 7 bases outside the gene matches. The CDR3 DNA follows: TGTGCCAGCAGTTACGGACAGGGGCCGTCGGATGAGCAGTTCTTC. It yields the protein CASSYGQGPSDEQFF.

The chain joins TRBV5-1 to TRBJ2-5; 9 bases align to TRBD1. Germline lookup yields CDR1 SGHRS and CDR2 YFSETQ. CDR3 size: 16 residues. V lost 3 bases, J lost 5 bases, and 11 bases stayed unmatched. CDR3 DNA sequence: TGCGCCAGCAGCTCCCGGGGGACAGGGATTGGGGAGACCCAGTACTTC. It codes for CASSSRGTGIGETQYF.

The rearrangement joins TRBV4-1 to TRBJ1-1; no clear D gene. Germline V gene sequence: CDR1 MGHRA, CDR2 YSYEKL. The CDR3 is 17 residues long. V lost 3 bases, J lost 0 bases, and 17 bases lay in between. CDR3 nucleotides: TGCGCCAGCAGCCATCAGACACCGACCACCTTGAACACTGAAGCTTTCTTT. It specifies CASSHQTPTTLNTEAFF.

This clone came up once. V gene TRBV18 combines with J gene TRBJ1-6; 9 bases fit TRBD1. The CDR3 extends over 17 amino acids. V trimming: 3 bases; J trimming: 0 bases; junction bases outside the gene matches: 3. Per the germline V gene, CDR1 is KGHSH and CDR2 is LQKENI. CDR3: CASSPTGGASYNSPLHF. The CDR3 DNA sequence: TGTGCCAGCTCACCCACAGGGGGCGCCTCCTATAATTCACCCCTCCACTTT.

The chain recombines TRBV5-4 with TRBJ2-3; the D gene is possibly TRBD2 (5 bases). V was clipped by 3 bases and J by 11 bases, with 16 bases between them. The V gene's germline CDR1 is SGHNT and CDR2 YYREEE (reference sequence). This CDR3 spans 13 amino acids. The CDR3 region is CASSSPGGRGQYF. The CDR3 DNA sequence: TGTGCCAGCAGCTCTCCCGGAGGTCGCGGGCAGTATTTT. Combining the CDR3 with reference TRBV5-4 and TRBJ2-3 gives the whole variable domain ETGVTQSPTHLIKTRGQQVTLRCSSQSGHNTVSWYQQALGQGPQFIFQYYREEENGRGNFPPRFSGLQFPNYSSELNVNALELDDSALYLCASSSPGGRGQYFGPGTRLTVL.

The CDR3 is CSASPLTSGPERYNEQFF. CDR3 bases: TGCAGTGCTAGTCCCCTAACTAGCGGTCCAGAGAGGTACAATGAGCAGTTCTTC. The chain carries TRBV20-1 and TRBJ2-1; the match to TRBD2 covers 8 bases. The V segment lost 3 bases and the J segment 4 bases; nucleotides outside the gene matches: 17. Germline assignment: CDR1 DFQATT and CDR2 SNEGSKA (reference sequence). This CDR3 is 18 amino acids long.

The V and J genes are TRBV29-1 and TRBJ2-3; 7 bases match TRBD1. CDR1 and CDR2 (germline): SQVTM, ANQGSEA. Losses at the gene ends were 8 bases for V and 5 bases for J; bases not matched to a gene: 4. The CDR3 has 11 amino acids. The DNA for the CDR3 is TGCAGCTTCCGACAGGGAGATACGCAGTATTTT. As protein: CSFRQGDTQYF.

The chain carries TRBV7-2 and TRBJ1-2; 9 nucleotides agree with TRBD1. Germline loops: CDR1 SGHTA, CDR2 FQGNSA. The junction had 13 bases not matched to a gene; V was cut back by 1 base and J by 7 bases. The CDR3 is made up of 17 amino acids. Here the CDR3 reads CASSLGAHPGQGSGYTF. In DNA, the CDR3 is TGTGCCAGCAGCTTAGGGGCCCACCCGGGACAGGGCTCTGGCTACACCTTC.

This clone was recorded once. This rearrangement joins TRBV6-5 to TRBJ1-1; maybe TRBD1 (5 bases). This CDR3 spans 14 amino acids. CDR1 and CDR2 (germline): MNHEY, SVGAGI. V shed 5 bases and J shed 4 bases, with 14 bases lying between them. CDR3 loop: CASSNSQGITEAFF. The DNA of the CDR3 is TGTGCCAGCAGTAATTCTCAGGGTATCACTGAAGCTTTCTTT.

This chain joins TRBV27 and TRBJ1-1, with D unresolved. From germline, CDR1 is MNHEY and CDR2 SMNVEV (reference sequence). This CDR3 contains 13 residues. V was trimmed by 5 bases and J by 5 bases, leaving 12 bases between them. This chain's CDR3 is CASSPQTGTEAFF. The CDR3 DNA sequence: TGTGCCAGCAGTCCTCAGACGGGGACTGAAGCTTTCTTT.

This chain joins TRBV7-9 and TRBJ1-2, with TRBD1 matching 8 bases. Germline CDR1 is SEHNR and CDR2 is FQNEAQ (reference sequence). The CDR3 has 15 residues. V dropped 5 bases and J dropped 4; count of bases not matched to a gene: 9. The CDR3 DNA reads as TGTGCCAGCAGCCGAAAGGACAGGGAAAGCTATGGCTACACCTTC. Translation: CASSRKDRESYGYTF. Supplemented by reference TRBV7-9 and TRBJ1-2, the full variable domain reads DTGVSQNPRHKITKRGQNVTFRCDPISEHNRLYWYRQTLGQGPEFLTYFQNEAQLEKSRLLSDRFSAERPKGSFSTLEIQRTEQGDSAMYLCASSRKDRESYGYTFGSGTRLTVV.

The CDR3 reads CSASPRDSYTEAFF. CDR3 nucleotide sequence: TGCAGTGCTAGTCCCAGGGACTCGTACACTGAAGCTTTCTTT. The rearrangement links TRBV20-1 to TRBJ1-1; D is perhaps TRBD1 (5 bases). This CDR3 region has 14 residues. Between the trimmed V and J ends, which lost 3 bases and 3 bases, there was a span of 14 bases. Germline values: CDR1 DFQATT, CDR2 SNEGSKA (reference sequence).

This clone is a singleton in its sample. The chain uses TRBV29-1 and TRBJ2-2; 8 positions agree with TRBD1. The V and J ends lost 4 bases and 5 bases, in that order; junction bases with no gene match: 15. The germline V gene encodes CDR1 SQVTM and CDR2 ANQGSEA. The CDR3 is 17 amino acids. This CDR3 is CSVGFYHTGGRTGELFF. The CDR3 nucleotides read TGCAGCGTTGGTTTTTATCACACAGGGGGACGGACCGGGGAGCTGTTTTTT.

The chain has TRBV7-9 and TRBJ2-1; 8 bases are shared with TRBD2. The CDR3 length is 16 residues. Germline values: CDR1 SEHNR, CDR2 FQNEAQ (reference sequence). V gave up 1 base and J gave up 4 bases; unmatched junction bases: 6. CDR3 DNA: TGTGCCAGCAGCTTAGGATCCGGGACTAGTTACAATGAGCAGTTCTTC. Translating gives CASSLGSGTSYNEQFF.

The rearrangement links TRBV9 to TRBJ1-2; D is perhaps TRBD1 (5 bases). CDR3 length equals 18 residues. The V gene lost 0 bases and the J gene lost 0 bases, with 18 bases spanning the gap. The germline V gene encodes CDR1 SGDLS and CDR2 YYNGEE. The CDR3 nucleotides read TGTGCCAGCAGCGTAGGGTCGGGACGAGGGATCGCTAACTATGGCTACACCTTC. Translated, it gives CASSVGSGRGIANYGYTF.

The chain combines TRBV4-1 with TRBJ2-7, with 12 nucleotides matching TRBD2. Per the germline V gene, CDR1 is MGHRA and CDR2 is YSYEKL. V lost 1 base, J lost 4 bases, and 5 bases stayed unmatched. CDR3 length equals 16 residues. CDR3: CASSQGLAGALYEQYF. The CDR3 DNA is TGCGCCAGCAGCCAAGGACTAGCGGGGGCCCTGTACGAGCAGTACTTC.

The chain links TRBV23-1 to TRBJ2-1; TRBD2 matches at 11 bases. TRBV23-1 is filed as an ORF, its function uncertain. This CDR3 comprises 18 residues. V gave up 3 bases and J gave up 9 bases; unmatched junction bases: 16. The CDR3, as DNA: TGCGCCAGCAGTCAGACCTCTAGCGGGGGGACTCTTTGGGGTGAGCAGTTCTTC. It specifies CASSQTSSGGTLWGEQFF.

The table lists this clone with a count of one. The CDR3 DNA reads as TGCGCCAGCAGCCAAGATCGAGAGGTGACAATCTCTGGAAACACCATATATTTT. It specifies CASSQDREVTISGNTIYF. The genes are TRBV4-1 and TRBJ1-3; D unresolved. Trimming cost V 0 bases and J 0 bases, with 15 bases left between them. Germline values: CDR1 MGHRA, CDR2 YSYEKL. The CDR3 covers 18 residues.

The chain combines TRBV24-1 with TRBJ2-7, with a tentative D call TRBD2 (5 bases). Germline loops: CDR1 KGHDR, CDR2 SFDVKD. The CDR3 consists of 11 residues. The germline V and J ends were trimmed by 2 bases and 10 bases, with 8 bases remaining between them. The CDR3 loop is CATSDSSSQYV. DNA for the CDR3: TGTGCCACCAGTGATTCTTCTAGCCAGTACGTC.

Details on this clone: The same CDR3 also results from other DNA sequences found in this sample. V and J are TRBV19 and TRBJ1-1; possible D gene TRBD1, 5 bases. Germline-derived CDR1 and CDR2 are LNHDA and SQIVND (reference sequence). The V end was cut by 4 bases, the J end by 6 bases, with 12 bases between. This CDR3 is 13 amino acids long. The CDR3 region is CASSSLRGAEAFF. As DNA, the CDR3 is TGTGCCAGTAGTAGTCTCCGAGGGGCTGAAGCTTTCTTT.

This chain links TRBV19 with TRBJ1-5; 7 nucleotides agree with TRBD1. Trimming took 7 bases from V and 4 from J; bases not matched to a gene: 10. The CDR3 is 15 residues long. Per the germline V gene, CDR1 is LNHDA and CDR2 is SQIVND (reference sequence). CDR3 protein: CASNQPGDRNQPQHF. The CDR3 nucleotides read TGTGCCAGTAACCAGCCCGGGGACAGAAATCAGCCCCAGCATTTT.

The count of this clone is one. The gene calls are TRBV28 and TRBJ1-6, with D maybe TRBD1 (5 bases). Trimming removed 6 bases from V and 7 bases from J, with 16 bases in between. This CDR3 contains 15 residues. Per germline, CDR1 MDHEN and CDR2 SYDVKM. As DNA, the CDR3 is TGTGCCAGCAGCCCTCCGGGACGGTTAAATTCACCCCTCCACTTT. Translated, it gives CASSPPGRLNSPLHF.

DNA for the CDR3: TGTGCCAGCAGCTTGGGGGTCCTCACACCCCTCCACTTT. Translation gives CASSLGVLTPLHF. The V call is TRBV11-1, the J call TRBJ1-6; D is perhaps TRBD1 (5 bases). This CDR3 contains 13 residues. The V gene lost 3 bases and the J gene lost 11 bases, with 11 bases spanning the gap. From germline, CDR1 is SGHAT and CDR2 FQDESV (reference sequence). The full variable domain, with the rest looked up from reference TRBV11-1 and TRBJ1-6, is EAEVAQSPRYKITEKSQAVAFWCDPISGHATLYWYRQILGQGPELLVQFQDESVVDDSQLPKDRFSAERLKGVDSTLKIQPAELGDSAMYLCASSLGVLTPLHFGNGTRLTVT.